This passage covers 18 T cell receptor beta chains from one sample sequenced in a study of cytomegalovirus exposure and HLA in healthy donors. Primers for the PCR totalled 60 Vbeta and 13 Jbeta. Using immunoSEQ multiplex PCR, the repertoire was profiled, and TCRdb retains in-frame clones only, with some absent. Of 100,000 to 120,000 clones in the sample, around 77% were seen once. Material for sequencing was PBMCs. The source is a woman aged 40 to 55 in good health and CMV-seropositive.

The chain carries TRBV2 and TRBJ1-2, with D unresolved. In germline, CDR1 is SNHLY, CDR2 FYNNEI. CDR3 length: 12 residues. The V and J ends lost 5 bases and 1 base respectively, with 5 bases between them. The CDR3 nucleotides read TGTGCCAGCAGTAGAGATAACTATGGCTACACCTTC. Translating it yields CASSRDNYGYTF.

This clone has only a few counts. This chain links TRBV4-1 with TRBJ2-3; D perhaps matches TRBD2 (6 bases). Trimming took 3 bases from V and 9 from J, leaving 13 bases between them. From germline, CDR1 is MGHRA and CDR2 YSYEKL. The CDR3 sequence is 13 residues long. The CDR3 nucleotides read TGCGCCAGCAGCCAGACTAGTAGGGGCACGCAGTATTTT. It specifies CASSQTSRGTQYF.

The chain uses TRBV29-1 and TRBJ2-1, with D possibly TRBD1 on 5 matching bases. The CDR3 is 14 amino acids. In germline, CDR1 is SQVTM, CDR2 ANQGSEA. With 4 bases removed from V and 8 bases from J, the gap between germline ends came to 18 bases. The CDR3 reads CSVGGPRTGHEQFF. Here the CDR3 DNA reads TGCAGCGTTGGGGGTCCACGCACAGGTCATGAGCAGTTCTTC.

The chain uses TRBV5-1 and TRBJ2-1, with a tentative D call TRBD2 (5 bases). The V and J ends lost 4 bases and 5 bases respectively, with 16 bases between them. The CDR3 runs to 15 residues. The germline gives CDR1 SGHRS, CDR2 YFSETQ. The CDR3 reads CASSPMGRPHNEQFF. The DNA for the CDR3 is TGCGCCAGCAGCCCCATGGGGAGACCGCACAATGAGCAGTTCTTC.

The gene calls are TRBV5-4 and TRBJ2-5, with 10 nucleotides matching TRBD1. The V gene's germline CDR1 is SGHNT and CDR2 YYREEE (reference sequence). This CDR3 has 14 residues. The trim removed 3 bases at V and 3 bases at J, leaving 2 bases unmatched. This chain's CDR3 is CASSSTGGKETQYF. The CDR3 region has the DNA TGTGCCAGCAGCTCGACAGGGGGCAAAGAGACCCAGTACTTC.

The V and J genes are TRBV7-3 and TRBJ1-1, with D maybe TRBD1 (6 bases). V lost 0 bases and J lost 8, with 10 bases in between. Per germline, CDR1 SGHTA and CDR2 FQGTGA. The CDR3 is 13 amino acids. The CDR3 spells CASSLTHGTEAFF. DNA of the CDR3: TGTGCCAGCAGCTTAACCCACGGGACAGAAGCTTTCTTT. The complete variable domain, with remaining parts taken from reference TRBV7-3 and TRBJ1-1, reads GAGVSQTPSNKVTEKGKYVELRCDPISGHTALYWYRQSLGQGPEFLIYFQGTGAADDSGLPNDRFFAVRPEGSVSTLKIQRTERGDSAVYLCASSLTHGTEAFFGQGTRLTVV.

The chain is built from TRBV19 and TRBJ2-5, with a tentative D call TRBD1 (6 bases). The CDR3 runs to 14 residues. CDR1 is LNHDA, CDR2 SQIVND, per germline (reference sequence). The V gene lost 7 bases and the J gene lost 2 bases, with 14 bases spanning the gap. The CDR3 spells CASTDRRHQETQYF. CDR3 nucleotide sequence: TGTGCCAGTACGGACAGACGGCATCAAGAGACCCAGTACTTC.

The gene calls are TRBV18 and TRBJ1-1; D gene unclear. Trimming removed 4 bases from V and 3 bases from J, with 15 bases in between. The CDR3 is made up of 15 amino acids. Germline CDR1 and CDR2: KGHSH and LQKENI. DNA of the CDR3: TGTGCCAGCTCACGGGTTGGCAGGTTGGACACTGAAGCTTTCTTT. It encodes CASSRVGRLDTEAFF.

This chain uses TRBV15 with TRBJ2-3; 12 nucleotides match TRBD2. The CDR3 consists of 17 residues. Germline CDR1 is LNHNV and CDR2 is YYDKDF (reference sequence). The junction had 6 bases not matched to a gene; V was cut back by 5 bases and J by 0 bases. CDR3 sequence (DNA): TGTGCCACCAGCCCGCAGACTAGCGGGAGTAGCACAGATACGCAGTATTTT. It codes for CATSPQTSGSSTDTQYF.

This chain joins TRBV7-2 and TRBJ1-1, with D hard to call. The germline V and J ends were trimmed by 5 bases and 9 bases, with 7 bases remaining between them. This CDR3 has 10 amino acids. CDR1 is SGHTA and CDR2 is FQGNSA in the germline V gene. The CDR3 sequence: CASSPGKAFF. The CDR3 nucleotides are TGTGCCAGCAGCCCAGGTAAAGCTTTCTTT.

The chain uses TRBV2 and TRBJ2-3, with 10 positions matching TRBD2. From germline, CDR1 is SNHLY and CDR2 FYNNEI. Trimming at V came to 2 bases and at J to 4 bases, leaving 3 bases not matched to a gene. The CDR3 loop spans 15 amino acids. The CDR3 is CASSERSGRADTQYF. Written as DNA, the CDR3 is TGTGCCAGCAGTGAAAGGAGCGGGAGGGCAGATACGCAGTATTTT.

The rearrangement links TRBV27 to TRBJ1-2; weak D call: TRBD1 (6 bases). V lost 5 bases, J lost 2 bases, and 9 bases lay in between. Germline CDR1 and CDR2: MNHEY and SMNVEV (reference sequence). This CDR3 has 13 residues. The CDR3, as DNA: TGTGCCAGCAGTCGCGGGGGCAACTATGGCTACACCTTC. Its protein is CASSRGGNYGYTF.

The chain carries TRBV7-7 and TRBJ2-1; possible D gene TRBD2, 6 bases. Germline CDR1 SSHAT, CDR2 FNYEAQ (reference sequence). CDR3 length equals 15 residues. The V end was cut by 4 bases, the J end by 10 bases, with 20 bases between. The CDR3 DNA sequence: TGTGCCAGCAGCTCCAATCAAAACCGGGACTCCGAGCAGTTCTTC. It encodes CASSSNQNRDSEQFF.

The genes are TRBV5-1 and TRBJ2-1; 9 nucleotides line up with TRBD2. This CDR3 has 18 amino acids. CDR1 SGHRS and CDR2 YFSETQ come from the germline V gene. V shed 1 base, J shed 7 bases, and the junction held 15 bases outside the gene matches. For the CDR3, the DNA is TGCGCCAGCAGCTTGAGTATTTGGCTAGCGGGGTCGGATAATGAGCAGTTCTTC. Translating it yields CASSLSIWLAGSDNEQFF.

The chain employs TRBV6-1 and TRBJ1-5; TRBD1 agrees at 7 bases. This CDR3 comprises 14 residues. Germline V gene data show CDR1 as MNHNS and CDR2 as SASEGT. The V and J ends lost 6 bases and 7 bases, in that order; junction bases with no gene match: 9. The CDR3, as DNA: TGTGCCAGCAGGATCCGACAGGGAAACCAGCCCCAGCATTTT. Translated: CASRIRQGNQPQHF.

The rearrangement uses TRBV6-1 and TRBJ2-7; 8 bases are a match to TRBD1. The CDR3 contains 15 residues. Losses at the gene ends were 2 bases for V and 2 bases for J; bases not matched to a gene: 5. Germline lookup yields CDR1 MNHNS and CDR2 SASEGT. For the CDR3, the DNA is TGTGCCAGCAGTGAACGGTCGACAGGGGCCTACGAGCAGTACTTC. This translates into CASSERSTGAYEQYF.

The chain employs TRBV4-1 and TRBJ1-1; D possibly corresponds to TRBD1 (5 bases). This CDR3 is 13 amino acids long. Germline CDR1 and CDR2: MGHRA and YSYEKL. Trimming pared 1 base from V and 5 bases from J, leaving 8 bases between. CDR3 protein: CASSQGTSTEAFF. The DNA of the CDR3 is TGCGCCAGCAGCCAAGGGACATCTACTGAAGCTTTCTTT.

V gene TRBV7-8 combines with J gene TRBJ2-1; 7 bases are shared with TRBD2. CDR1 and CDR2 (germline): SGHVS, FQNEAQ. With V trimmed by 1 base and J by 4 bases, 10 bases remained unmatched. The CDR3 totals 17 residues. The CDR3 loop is CASSLGGGSRIYNEQFF. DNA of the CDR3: TGTGCCAGCAGCTTAGGTGGCGGGAGCCGTATATACAATGAGCAGTTCTTC.